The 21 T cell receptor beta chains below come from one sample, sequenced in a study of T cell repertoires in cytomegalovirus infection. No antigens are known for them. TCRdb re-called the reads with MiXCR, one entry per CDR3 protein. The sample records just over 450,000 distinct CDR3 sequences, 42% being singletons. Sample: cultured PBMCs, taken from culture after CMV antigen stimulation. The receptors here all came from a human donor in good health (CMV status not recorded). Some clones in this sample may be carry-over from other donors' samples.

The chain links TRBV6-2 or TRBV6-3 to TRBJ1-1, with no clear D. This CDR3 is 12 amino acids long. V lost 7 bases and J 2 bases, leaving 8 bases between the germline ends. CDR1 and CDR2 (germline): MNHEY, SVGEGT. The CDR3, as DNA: TGTGCCAGCACGGGCCACAACACTGAAGCTTTCTTT. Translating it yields CASTGHNTEAFF.

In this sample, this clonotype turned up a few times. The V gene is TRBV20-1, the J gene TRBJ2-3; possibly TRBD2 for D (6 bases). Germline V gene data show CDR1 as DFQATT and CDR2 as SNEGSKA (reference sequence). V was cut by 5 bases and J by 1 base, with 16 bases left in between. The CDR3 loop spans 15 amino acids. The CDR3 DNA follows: TGCAGTGCTCCTCCAGGAGGGTCTCGCACAGATACGCAGTATTTT. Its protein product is CSAPPGGSRTDTQYF.

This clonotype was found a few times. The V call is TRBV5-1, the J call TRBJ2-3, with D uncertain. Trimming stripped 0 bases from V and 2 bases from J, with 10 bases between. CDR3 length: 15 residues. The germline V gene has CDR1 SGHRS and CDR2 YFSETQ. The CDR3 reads CASSLAGLYTDTQYF. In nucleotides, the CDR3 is TGCGCCAGCAGCTTGGCCGGGCTATACACAGATACGCAGTATTTT. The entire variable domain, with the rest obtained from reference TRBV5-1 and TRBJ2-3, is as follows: KAGVTQTPRYLIKTRGQQVTLSCSPISGHRSVSWYQQTPGQGLQFLFEYFSETQRNKGNFPGRFSGRQFSNSRSEMNVSTLELGDSALYLCASSLAGLYTDTQYFGPGTRLTVL.

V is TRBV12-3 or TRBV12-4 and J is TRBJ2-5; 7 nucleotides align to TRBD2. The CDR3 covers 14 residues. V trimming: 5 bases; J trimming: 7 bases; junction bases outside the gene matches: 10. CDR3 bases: TGTGCCAGCAGTATGGGGGGGGGGGGGGGGACCCAGTACTTC. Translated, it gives CASSMGGGGGTQYF.

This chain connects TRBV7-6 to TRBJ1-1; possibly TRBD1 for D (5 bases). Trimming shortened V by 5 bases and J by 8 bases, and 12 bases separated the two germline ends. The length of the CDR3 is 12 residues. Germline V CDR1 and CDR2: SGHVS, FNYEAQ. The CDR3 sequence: CASSPGGIEAFF. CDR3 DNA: TGTGCCAGCAGCCCGGGGGGAATAGAAGCTTTCTTT.

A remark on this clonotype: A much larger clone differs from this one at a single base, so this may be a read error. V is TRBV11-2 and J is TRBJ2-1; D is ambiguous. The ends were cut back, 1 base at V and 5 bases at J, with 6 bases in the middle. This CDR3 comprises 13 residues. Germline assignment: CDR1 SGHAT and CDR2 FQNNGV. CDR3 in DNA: TGTGCCAGCAGCTTAGTGGCGGACAATGAGCAGTTCTTC. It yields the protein CASSLVADNEQFF.

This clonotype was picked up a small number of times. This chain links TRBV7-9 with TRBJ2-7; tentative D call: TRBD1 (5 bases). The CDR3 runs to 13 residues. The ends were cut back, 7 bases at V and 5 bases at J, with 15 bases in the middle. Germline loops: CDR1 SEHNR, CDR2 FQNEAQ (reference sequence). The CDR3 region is CASNRLQGNEQYF. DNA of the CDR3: TGTGCCAGCAACCGACTCCAGGGTAACGAGCAGTACTTC.

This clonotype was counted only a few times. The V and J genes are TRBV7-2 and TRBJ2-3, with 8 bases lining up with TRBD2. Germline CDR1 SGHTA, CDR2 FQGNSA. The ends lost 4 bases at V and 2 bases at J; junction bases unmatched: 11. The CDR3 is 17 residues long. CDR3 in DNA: TGTGCCAGCAGCTCCCGAGGGCGGGGGGTCTACACAGATACGCAGTATTTT. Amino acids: CASSSRGRGVYTDTQYF.

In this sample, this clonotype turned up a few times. The CDR3 spells CASSLRGGASSSYEQYF. Here the CDR3 DNA reads TGCGCCAGCAGCCTCCGTGGGGGGGCCTCCAGCTCCTACGAGCAGTACTTC. The chain has TRBV4-1 and TRBJ2-7; possibly TRBD2 for D (7 bases). Germline V gene sequence: CDR1 MGHRA, CDR2 YSYEKL. The CDR3 loop spans 17 amino acids. Trimming pared 4 bases from V and 0 bases from J, leaving 19 bases between.

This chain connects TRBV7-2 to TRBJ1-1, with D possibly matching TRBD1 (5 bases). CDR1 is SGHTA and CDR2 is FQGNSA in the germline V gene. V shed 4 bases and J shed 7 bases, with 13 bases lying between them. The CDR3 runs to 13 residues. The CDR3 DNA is TGTGCCAGCAGCTCCCGCGACAGTATTGAAGCTTTCTTT. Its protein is CASSSRDSIEAFF. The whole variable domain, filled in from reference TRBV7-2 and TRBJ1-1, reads GAGVSQSPSNKVTEKGKDVELRCDPISGHTALYWYRQSLGQGLEFLIYFQGNSAPDKSGLPSDRFSAERTGGSVSTLTIQRTQQEDSAVYLCASSSRDSIEAFFGQGTRLTVV.

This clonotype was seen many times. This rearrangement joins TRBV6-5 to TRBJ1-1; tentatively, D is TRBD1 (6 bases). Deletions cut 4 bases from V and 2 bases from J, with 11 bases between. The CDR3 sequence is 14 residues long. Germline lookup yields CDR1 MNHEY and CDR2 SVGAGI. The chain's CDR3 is CASSSPGQNTEAFF. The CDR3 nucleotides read TGTGCCAGCAGTTCACCGGGACAAAACACTGAAGCTTTCTTT.

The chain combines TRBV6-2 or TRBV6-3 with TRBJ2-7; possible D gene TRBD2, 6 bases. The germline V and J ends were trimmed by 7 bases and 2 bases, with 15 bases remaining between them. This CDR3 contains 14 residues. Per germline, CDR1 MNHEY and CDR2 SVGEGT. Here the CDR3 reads CASIRSGRTYEQYF. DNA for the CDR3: TGTGCCAGCATTCGGAGCGGGCGAACCTACGAGCAGTACTTC.

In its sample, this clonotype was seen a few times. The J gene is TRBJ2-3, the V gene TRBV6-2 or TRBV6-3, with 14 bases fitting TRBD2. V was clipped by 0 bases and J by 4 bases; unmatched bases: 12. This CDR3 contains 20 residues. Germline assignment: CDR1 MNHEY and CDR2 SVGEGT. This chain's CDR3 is CASSYSSRLAGGLFADTQYF. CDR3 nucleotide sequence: TGTGCCAGCAGTTACTCTTCACGACTAGCGGGAGGGCTCTTCGCAGATACGCAGTATTTT.

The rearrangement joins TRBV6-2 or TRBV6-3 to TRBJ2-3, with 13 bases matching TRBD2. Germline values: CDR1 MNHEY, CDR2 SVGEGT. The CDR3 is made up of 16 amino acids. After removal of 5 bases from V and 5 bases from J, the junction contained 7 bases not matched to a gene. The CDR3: CASSLGTSGIGDTQYF. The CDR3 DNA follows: TGTGCCAGCAGTCTCGGGACTAGCGGGATCGGAGATACGCAGTATTTT.

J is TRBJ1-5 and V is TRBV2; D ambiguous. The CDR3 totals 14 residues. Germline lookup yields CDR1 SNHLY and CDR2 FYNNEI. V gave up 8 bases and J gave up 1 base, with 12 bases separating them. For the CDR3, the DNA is TGTGCCAGCCGTCTCTCGGCGAGCAATCAGCCCCAGCATTTT. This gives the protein CASRLSASNQPQHF.

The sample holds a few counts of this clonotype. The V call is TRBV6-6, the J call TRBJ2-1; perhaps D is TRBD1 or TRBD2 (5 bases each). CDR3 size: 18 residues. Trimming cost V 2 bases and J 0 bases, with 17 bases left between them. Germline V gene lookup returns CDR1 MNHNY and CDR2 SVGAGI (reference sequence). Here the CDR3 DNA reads TGTGCCAGCAGTTACGGGGCTAGCTCCCCGAGCTCCTACAATGAGCAGTTCTTC. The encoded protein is CASSYGASSPSSYNEQFF.

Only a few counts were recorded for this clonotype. The CDR3 loop reads CASRAPAGDTDTQYF. The CDR3 region has the DNA TGTGCCAGCAGGGCCCCAGCGGGGGACACAGATACGCAGTATTTT. The gene calls are TRBV12-3 or TRBV12-4 and TRBJ2-3, with TRBD2 identical over 8 bases. The V and J ends lost 6 bases and 2 bases, in that order; junction bases with no gene match: 7. The CDR3 covers 15 residues.

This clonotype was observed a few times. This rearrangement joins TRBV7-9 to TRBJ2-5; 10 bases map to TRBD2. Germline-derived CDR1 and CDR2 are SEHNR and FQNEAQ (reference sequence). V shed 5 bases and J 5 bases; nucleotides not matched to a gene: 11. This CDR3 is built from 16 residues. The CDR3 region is CASSSRPSGGGETQYF. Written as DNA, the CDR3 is TGTGCCAGCAGCAGCAGGCCTAGCGGGGGCGGGGAGACCCAGTACTTC.

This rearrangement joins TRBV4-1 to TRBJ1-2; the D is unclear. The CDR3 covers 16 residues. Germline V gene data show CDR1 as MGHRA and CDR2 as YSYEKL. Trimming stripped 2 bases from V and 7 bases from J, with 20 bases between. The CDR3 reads CASSQPPGPSLGGYTF. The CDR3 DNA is TGCGCCAGCAGCCAACCTCCGGGCCCGTCGCTGGGTGGCTACACCTTC.

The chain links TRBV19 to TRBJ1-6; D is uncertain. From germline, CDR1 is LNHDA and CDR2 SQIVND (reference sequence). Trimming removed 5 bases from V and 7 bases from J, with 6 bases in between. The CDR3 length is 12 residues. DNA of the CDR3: TGTGCCAGTAGTGGAGGAAATTCACCCCTCCACTTT. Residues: CASSGGNSPLHF.

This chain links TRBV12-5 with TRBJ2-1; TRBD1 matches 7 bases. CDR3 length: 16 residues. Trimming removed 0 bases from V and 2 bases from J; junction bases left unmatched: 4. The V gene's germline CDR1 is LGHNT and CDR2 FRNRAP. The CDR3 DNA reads TGTGCTAGTGGTTTGGTACAGGGACAGCCCTACAATGAGCAGTTCTTC. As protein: CASGLVQGQPYNEQFF.